These T cell receptor beta chains were read from a single sample in a study of T cells in Graves' hyperthyroidism and ophthalmopathy. TCRdb fed the multiplex PCR reads into MiXCR, producing one record per CDR3 protein. The top ten clones hold about two fifths of a sample with about 500,000 distinct CDR3 sequences, 35% to 50% of them seen once. Sequences were obtained from peripheral blood or thyroid tissue (not recorded which). Receptors originate from an adult woman with Graves' disease, either hyperthyroidism or ophthalmopathy (not recorded which). The CDR3 runs from the conserved cysteine through the conserved F or W. The D gene is left open where the match is weak. Some rows have no size entry. The others give once, few or many, or a class for an expanded clone.

TRBV15	.	few	TRBJ2-5	TGTGCCACCAGCAGACACCCCTACGGACAGTGGGGCCCGGAGACCCAGTACTTC	CATSRHPYGQWGPETQYF
TRBV3-1	.	.	TRBJ1-2	TGTGCCAGCAGCCAAGCGGGGGCTTATTATGGCTACACCTTC	CASSQAGAYYGYTF
TRBV2	.	.	TRBJ2-5	TGTGCCAGCCGTGCAGGGCGTACCCCCGGGGCCCAGTACTTC	CASRAGRTPGAQYF
TRBV7-9	.	.	TRBJ1-6	TGTGCCAGCAGCCTCCCGGGGGATTCACCCCTCCACTTT	CASSLPGDSPLHF
TRBV7-8	.	.	TRBJ1-1	TGTGCCAGCAGCCCCGGGACTAGCGGGGGCTACACTGAAGCTTTCTTT	CASSPGTSGGYTEAFF
TRBV4-2	.	.	TRBJ2-6	TGTGCCAGCAGCCAATCTAGAGGGGTAGCCAACGTCCTGACTTTC	CASSQSRGVANVLTF
TRBV10-3	.	few	TRBJ1-1	TGTGCCATCAGTGACTGGACAGAGAACACTGAAGCTTTCTTT	CAISDWTENTEAFF
TRBV7-2	.	few	TRBJ1-1	TGTGCCAGCAGTGGAAGGGGGGAGAAGAGAACTGAAGCTTTCTTT	CASSGRGEKRTEAFF
TRBV7-6	TRBD1	many	TRBJ1-1	TGTGCCAGCAGCGACCGGGACAGGGACACTGAAGCTTTCTTT	CASSDRDRDTEAFF
TRBV29-1	.	.	TRBJ1-4	TGCAGCGTTGGTGGACTTTATAATGAAAAACTGTTTTTT	CSVGGLYNEKLFF
TRBV5-1	.	many	TRBJ2-7	TGCGCCAGCAGCTCAACCCTAGGCGTCACCTACGAGCAGTACTTC	CASSSTLGVTYEQYF
TRBV11-2	.	.	TRBJ2-3	TGTGCCAGCAGCCCCGGACACGACACAGATACGCAGTATTTT	CASSPGHDTDTQYF
TRBV10-3	.	many	TRBJ2-3	TGTGCCATCGCCGAGGAGCGCACAGATACGCAGTATTTT	CAIAEERTDTQYF
TRBV29-1	.	.	TRBJ1-5	TGCAGCGTCCGACAGGGCAATCAGCCCCAGCATTTT	CSVRQGNQPQHF
TRBV9	TRBD1	.	TRBJ1-5	TGTGCCAGCAGCGTCGGACAGGGCCCACATCAGCCCCAGCATTTT	CASSVGQGPHQPQHF
TRBV11-2	.	few	TRBJ2-5	TGTGCCAGCAGCTTAGTTGGGACAAATCAAGAGACCCAGTACTTC	CASSLVGTNQETQYF
TRBV5-4	.	many	TRBJ1-4	TGTGCCAGCAGCATGCAGGGGAACCGGTTTGAAAAACTGTTTTTT	CASSMQGNRFEKLFF
TRBV9	TRBD2	.	TRBJ2-5	TGTGCCAGCAGCGTCAATAGCGGGGGCGCCCAAGAGACCCAGTACTTC	CASSVNSGGAQETQYF
TRBV29-1	.	.	TRBJ2-3	TGCAGCGTTGGGTGGGAGATAGCAGCAGATACGCAGTATTTT	CSVGWEIAADTQYF
TRBV30	.	.	TRBJ1-5	TGTGCCTGGAGTCTTGCTCTTAATCAGCCCCAGCATTTT	CAWSLALNQPQHF
TRBV7-9	TRBD1	.	TRBJ2-7	TGTGCCAGCAGCTCTAAAGGGACAGGGTTCTCCTACGAGCAGTACTTC	CASSSKGTGFSYEQYF
TRBV9	.	.	TRBJ1-3	TGTGCCAGCAGCGTAGGGCCGGGATTGGGGGCGTACGGAAACACCATATATTTT	CASSVGPGLGAYGNTIYF
TRBV10-1	.	once	TRBJ2-7	TGCGCCAGCAGTGCAACCCGGGTGGGCGAGCAGTACTTC	CASSATRVGEQYF
TRBV7-9	.	.	TRBJ2-1	TGTGCCAGCAGCGCCGAGGGGACTGGGTTCTTC	CASSAEGTGFF
TRBV30	.	few	TRBJ1-6	TGTGCCTGGAGTGTACTAACTTCACCCCTCCACTTT	CAWSVLTSPLHF
TRBV5-1	TRBD2	.	TRBJ2-5	TGCGCCAGCAGCTTGGCGGGAGGAATGCAAGAGACCCAGTACTTC	CASSLAGGMQETQYF
TRBV7-2	TRBD1	many	TRBJ2-6	TGTGCCAGCGGGACAGGGCTCTCTGGGGCCAACGTCCTGACTTTC	CASGTGLSGANVLTF
TRBV7-2	.	.	TRBJ1-4	TGTGCCAGCAGCAACGGACCCGTGCTGTTTTTT	CASSNGPVLFF
TRBV7-9	.	.	TRBJ1-2	TGTGCCAGCTCACTAAAGGAAGAGAGCGGCTACACCTTC	CASSLKEESGYTF
TRBV15	TRBD1	many	TRBJ2-7	TGTGCCACCAGCAGTGCCGGGACAGGGGGCAAGTACTTC	CATSSAGTGGKYF
TRBV12-3/TRBV12-4	.	.	TRBJ1-4	TGTGCCAGTTCTTACGCGGGTTATAATGAAAAACTGTTTTTT	CASSYAGYNEKLFF
TRBV28	.	.	TRBJ1-2	TGTGCCAGCAGTTCCGTCGGAGGAGGCTACACCTTC	CASSSVGGGYTF
TRBV29-1	TRBD1	.	TRBJ1-1	TGCAGCGTGCGATGGACAGGGAATGAAGCTTTCTTT	CSVRWTGNEAFF
TRBV7-2	.	few	TRBJ1-2	TGTGCCAGCAGCTTTCGACCTAGATCGCGCTATGGCTACACCTTC	CASSFRPRSRYGYTF
TRBV7-6	.	many	TRBJ1-1	TGTGCCAGCAGCTTAGCCGGGGGGGTCACTGAAGCTTTCTTT	CASSLAGGVTEAFF
TRBV12-3/TRBV12-4	.	many	TRBJ1-2	TGTGCCAGCAGTTCGCGGACCGGGATGGGCTACACCTTC	CASSSRTGMGYTF
TRBV7-9	.	.	TRBJ2-5	TGTGCCAGCAGCCATTCTGGAGCCCCGGAAGAGACCCAGTACTTC	CASSHSGAPEETQYF
TRBV29-1	.	.	TRBJ2-7	TGCAGCGTTGAAGGGGGTATCTCCTACGAGCAGTACTTC	CSVEGGISYEQYF
TRBV6-6	.	many	TRBJ1-5	TGTGCCAGCAGCGCAGGGAATCAGCCCCAGCATTTT	CASSAGNQPQHF
TRBV19	.	many	TRBJ1-5	TGTGCCAGTAGTGACCAACCTACAGGGAATCAGCCCCAGCATTTT	CASSDQPTGNQPQHF
TRBV7-6	.	.	TRBJ2-7	TGTGCCAGCAGCCTAGTACTCTACGAGCAGTACTTC	CASSLVLYEQYF
TRBV29-1	.	.	TRBJ1-1	TGCAGCGTTGTGGGGTCGGGATTGAACACTGAAGCTTTCTTT	CSVVGSGLNTEAFF
TRBV28	.	.	TRBJ1-1	TGTGCCAGCAGTTTAGGCAGCCCGGCTTTCTTT	CASSLGSPAFF
TRBV19	TRBD2	few	TRBJ2-2	TGTGCCAGCAGCCAAGATGGGACTAGCGGTCCCGGGGAGCTGTTTTTT	CASSQDGTSGPGELFF
TRBV10-3	TRBD1	.	TRBJ1-1	TGTGCCATGACAGGGGGCTTCAACACTGAAGCTTTCTTT	CAMTGGFNTEAFF
TRBV7-9	TRBD2	.	TRBJ2-5	TGTGCCAGCACCCTAGCGGGGGGGGATACGCAGTATTTC	CASTLAGGDTQYF
TRBV20-1	TRBD1	once	TRBJ2-5	TGCAGTGCACATACAGGGGTGTACCAAGAGACCCAGTACTTC	CSAHTGVYQETQYF
TRBV20-1	.	.	TRBJ2-7	TGCAGTGCTAGTGCCCCAGCTTATCCCAAATACGAGCAGTACTTC	CSASAPAYPKYEQYF
TRBV7-9	.	few	TRBJ2-2	TGTGCCACGACGGCAGGCAGGGACACCGGGGAGCTGTCTTGG	CATTAGRDTGELSW
TRBV20-1	.	many	TRBJ1-1	TGCAGTGCTAGCGTCCCGGGAGGGGCTTTCTTT	CSASVPGGAFF
TRBV6-6	.	many	TRBJ2-5	TGTGCCAGCAGTCCCCGACATAGGGGGAGGGTAGAGACCCAGTACTTC	CASSPRHRGRVETQYF
TRBV6-2/TRBV6-3	.	.	TRBJ1-5	TGTGCCAGCAGCGACAGTACCCATCAGCCCCAGCATTTT	CASSDSTHQPQHF
TRBV7-9	.	.	TRBJ1-1	TGTGCCAGCAGCTTGGACGCCGACACTGAAGCTTTCTTT	CASSLDADTEAFF
TRBV29-1	.	few	TRBJ1-5	TGCAGCGCCCGTAGCAGGGTTGATCAGCCCCAGCATTTT	CSARSRVDQPQHF
TRBV25-1	TRBD1	few	TRBJ2-6	TGTGCCAGCAGTGAAACCGGGACAGGGGTTTCTGGGGCCAACGTCCTGACTTTC	CASSETGTGVSGANVLTF
TRBV7-2	.	.	TRBJ2-7	TGTGCCAGCAGCACAAGCAGGAGCTCCTACGAGCAGTACTTC	CASSTSRSSYEQYF
TRBV5-1	TRBD1	many	TRBJ1-3	TGCGCCAGCAGCGACAACGAGGGGGCGACCTATTATTTT	CASSDNEGATYYF
TRBV2	.	.	TRBJ1-6	TGTGCCGGCCGGGGGGTCTCAATGAATTCACCCCTCCACTTT	CAGRGVSMNSPLHF
TRBV7-2	.	many	TRBJ1-6	TGTGCCAGCAGCACCTCACAGGGTAGAGGATCACCCCTCCACTTT	CASSTSQGRGSPLHF
TRBV2	TRBD1	.	TRBJ1-1	TGTGCCAGCTGCCCCGGCGGGACAGAGCAGGCTTTCTTT	CASCPGGTEQAFF